The sample holds many counts of the clone carrying this T cell receptor beta chain. TCRdb redid the calling of the RT-PCR reads with MiXCR, one entry per CDR3 protein. This sample yields roughly 230,000 distinct CDR3 sequences, of which 12% to 15% are seen a single time; 11% belongs to the top ten. These data originate in a study of patients and donors after allogeneic stem cell transplantation. The V gene end was trimmed by 3 bases and the J gene end by 5 bases; junction bases not matched to a gene: 11. Germline V gene sequence: CDR1 MNHEY, CDR2 SMNVEV (reference sequence). This CDR3 is 16 amino acids long.

Material: blood, either unsorted or a sorted T cell fraction (not recorded which). V usage is TRBV27 and J usage is TRBJ2-7; 9 bases match TRBD1. The receptor comes from a human donor who was either an allogeneic HSCT recipient or a stem cell or donor lymphocyte infusion donor (not recorded which). It is not recorded whose cells these are; they may come from a transplant donor. The CDR3 loop reads CASSFTTPGQGNEQYF. The CDR3 coding sequence is TGTGCCAGCAGTTTCACCACACCGGGACAGGGAAACGAGCAGTACTTC.